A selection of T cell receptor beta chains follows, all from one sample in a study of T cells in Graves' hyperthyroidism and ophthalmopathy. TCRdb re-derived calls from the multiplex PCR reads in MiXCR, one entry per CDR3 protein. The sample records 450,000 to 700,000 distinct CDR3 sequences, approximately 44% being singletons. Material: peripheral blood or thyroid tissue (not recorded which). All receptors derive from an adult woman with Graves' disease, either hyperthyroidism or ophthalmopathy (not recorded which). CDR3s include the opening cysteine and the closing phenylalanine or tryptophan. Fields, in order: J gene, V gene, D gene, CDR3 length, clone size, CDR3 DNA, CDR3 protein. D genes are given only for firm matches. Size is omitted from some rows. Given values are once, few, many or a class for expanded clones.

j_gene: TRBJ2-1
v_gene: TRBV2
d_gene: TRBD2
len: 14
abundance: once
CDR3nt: TGTGCCAGCAGTCGACTAGCGAGCTACAATGAGCAGTTCTTC
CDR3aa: CASSRLASYNEQFF

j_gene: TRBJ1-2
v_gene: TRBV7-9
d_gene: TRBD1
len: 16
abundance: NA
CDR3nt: TGTGCCAGCAGCCCACGCCGAACAGGGGGTGAGAAAGGCTACACCTTC
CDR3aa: CASSPRRTGGEKGYTF

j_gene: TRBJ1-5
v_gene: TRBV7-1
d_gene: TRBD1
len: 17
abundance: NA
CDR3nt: TGTGCCAGCAGTCAGGGGGCGGGTCTTCCTCGGAATCAGCCCCAGCATTTT
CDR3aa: CASSQGAGLPRNQPQHF

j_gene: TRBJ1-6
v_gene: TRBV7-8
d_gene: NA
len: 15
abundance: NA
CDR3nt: TGTGCCAGCAGCTATGGGGTTCAAGCGAATTCACCCCTCCACTTT
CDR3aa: CASSYGVQANSPLHF

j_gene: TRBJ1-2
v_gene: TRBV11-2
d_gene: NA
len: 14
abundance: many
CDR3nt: TGTGCCAGCAGCTTAGACGGGCCCAACTATGGCTACACCTTC
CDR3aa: CASSLDGPNYGYTF

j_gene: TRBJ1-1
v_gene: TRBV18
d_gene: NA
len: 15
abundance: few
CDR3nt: TGTGCCAGCTCACCAGGGACGCCTATGAACACTGAAGCTTTCTTT
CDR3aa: CASSPGTPMNTEAFF

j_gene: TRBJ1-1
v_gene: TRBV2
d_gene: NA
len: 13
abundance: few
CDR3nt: TGTGCCAGCAGTAAACTAGGGCCGGGTGAAGCTTTCTTT
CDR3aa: CASSKLGPGEAFF

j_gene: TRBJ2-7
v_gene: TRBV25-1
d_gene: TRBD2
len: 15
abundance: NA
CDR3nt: TGTGCCAGCACGGCGGGAGGGCCCGGATTGAGGGAGCAGTACTTC
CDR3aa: CASTAGGPGLREQYF

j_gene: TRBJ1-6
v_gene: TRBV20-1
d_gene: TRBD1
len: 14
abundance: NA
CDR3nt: TGCAGTGCCCTAGCGGGGACAGGGAATTCACCCCTCCACTTT
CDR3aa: CSALAGTGNSPLHF

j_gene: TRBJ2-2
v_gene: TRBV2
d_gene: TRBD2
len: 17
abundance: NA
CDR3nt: TGTGCCAGCAGTGAGGGACTAGCGGGAGTTAACACCGGGGAGCTGTTTTTT
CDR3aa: CASSEGLAGVNTGELFF

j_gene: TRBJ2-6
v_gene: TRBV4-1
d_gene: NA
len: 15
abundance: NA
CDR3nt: TGCGCCAGCAGCCAAGATTGGACAGGGGCCAACGTCCTGACTTTC
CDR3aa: CASSQDWTGANVLTF

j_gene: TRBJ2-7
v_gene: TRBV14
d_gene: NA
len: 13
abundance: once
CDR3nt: TGTGCCAGCAGCCTAGCCCCAGGGGTCGAGCAGTACTTC
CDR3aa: CASSLAPGVEQYF

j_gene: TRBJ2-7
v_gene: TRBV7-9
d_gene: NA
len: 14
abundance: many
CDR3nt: TGTGCCAGCAGCTTTAGTCCACGGGGAGGCGGGCAGTACTTC
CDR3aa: CASSFSPRGGGQYF

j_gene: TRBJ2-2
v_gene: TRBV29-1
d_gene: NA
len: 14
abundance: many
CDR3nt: TGCAGCGCTCAGAGGGGGAGAGGGACCGGGGAGCTGTTTTTT
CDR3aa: CSAQRGRGTGELFF

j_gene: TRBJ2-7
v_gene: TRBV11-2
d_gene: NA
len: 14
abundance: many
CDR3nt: TGTGCCAGCAGCTTAGATCGATTAGCGCACGAGCAGTACTTC
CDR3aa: CASSLDRLAHEQYF

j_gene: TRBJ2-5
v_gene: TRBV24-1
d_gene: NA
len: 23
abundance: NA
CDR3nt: TGTGCCACCAGTGATCCCAGCAGCCACAGCGCCCAAGTGGTTACCGGCGTGAGGGAGACCCAGTACTTC
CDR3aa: CATSDPSSHSAQVVTGVRETQYF

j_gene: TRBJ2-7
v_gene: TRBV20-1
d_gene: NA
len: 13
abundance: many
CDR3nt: TGCAGTGCCCGGGGGGCCTCCGCCTACGAGCAGTACTTC
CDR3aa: CSARGASAYEQYF

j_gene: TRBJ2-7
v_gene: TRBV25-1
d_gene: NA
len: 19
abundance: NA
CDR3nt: TGTGCCAGCAGAAACCCCGCCCCCCCGGGTCCCTTTCCCATCCACGAGCAGTACTTC
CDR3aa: CASRNPAPPGPFPIHEQYF

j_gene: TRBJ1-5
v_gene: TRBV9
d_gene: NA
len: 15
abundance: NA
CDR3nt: TGTGCCAGCAGCCCTCGCCTAGCGGCCAATCAGCCCCAGCATTTT
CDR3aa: CASSPRLAANQPQHF

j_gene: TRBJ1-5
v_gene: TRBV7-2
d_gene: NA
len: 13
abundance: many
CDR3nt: TGTGCCAGCAGCGGGGACCTCAATCAGCCCCAGCATTTT
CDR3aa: CASSGDLNQPQHF

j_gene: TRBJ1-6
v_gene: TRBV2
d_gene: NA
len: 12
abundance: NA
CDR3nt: TGTGCCAGCAGTGAAGGGCTCACGTACCTCCACTTT
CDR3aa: CASSEGLTYLHF

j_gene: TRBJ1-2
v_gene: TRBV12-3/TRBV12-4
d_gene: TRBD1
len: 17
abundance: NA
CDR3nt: TGTGCCAGCAGGGACAGGGTCCTAGGCAGCACAACGGGGGGCTACACCTTC
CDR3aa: CASRDRVLGSTTGGYTF

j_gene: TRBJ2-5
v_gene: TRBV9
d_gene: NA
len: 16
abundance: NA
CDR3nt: TGTGCCAGCAGCGAGTGGGGGTCTGGAGGCCGGGAGACCCAGTACTTC
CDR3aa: CASSEWGSGGRETQYF

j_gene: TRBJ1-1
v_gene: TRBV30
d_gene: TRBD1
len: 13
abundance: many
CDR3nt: TGTGCCTGGGTAAGGGACAGGAAGACTGAAGCTTTCTTT
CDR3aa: CAWVRDRKTEAFF

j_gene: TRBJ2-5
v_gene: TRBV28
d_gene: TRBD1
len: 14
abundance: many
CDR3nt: TGTGCCAGCACCTCCGGCTTGGACAGGGAGACCCAGTACTTC
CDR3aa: CASTSGLDRETQYF

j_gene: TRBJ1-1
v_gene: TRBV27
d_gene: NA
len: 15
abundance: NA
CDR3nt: TGTGCCAGCAGTTTAAATACAGGGCAGAACATTGAAGCTCTCTTT
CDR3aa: CASSLNTGQNIEALF

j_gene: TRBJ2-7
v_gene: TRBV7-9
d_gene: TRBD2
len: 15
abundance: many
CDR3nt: TGTGCCAGCAGCGACCCGGTGGCTAGCGGGAACGAGCAGTACTTC
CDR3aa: CASSDPVASGNEQYF

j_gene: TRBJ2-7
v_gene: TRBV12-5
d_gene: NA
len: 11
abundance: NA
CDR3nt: TGTGCTAGTGCGGACAGCGGAGAGCAGTACTTC
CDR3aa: CASADSGEQYF

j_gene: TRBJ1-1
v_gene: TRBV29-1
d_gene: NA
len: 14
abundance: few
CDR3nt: TGCAGCACTATCCGGGACAAAGTGAACACTGAAGCTTTCTTT
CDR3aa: CSTIRDKVNTEAFF

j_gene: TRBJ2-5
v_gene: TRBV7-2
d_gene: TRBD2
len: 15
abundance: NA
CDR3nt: TGTGCCAGCGGACTAGCGGGAGCGGGAGAGGCTACCCAGTACTTC
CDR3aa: CASGLAGAGEATQYF

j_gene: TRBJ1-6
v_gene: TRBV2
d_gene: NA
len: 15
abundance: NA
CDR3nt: TGTGCCAGCAGTGAACTCAGGGTGGGCGGCTGGACCCTCCACTTT
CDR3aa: CASSELRVGGWTLHF

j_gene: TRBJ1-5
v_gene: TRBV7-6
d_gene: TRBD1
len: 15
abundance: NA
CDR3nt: TGTGCCAGCAGCCCTAGGCGGACAGGGGGTCAGCCCCAGCATTTT
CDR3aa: CASSPRRTGGQPQHF

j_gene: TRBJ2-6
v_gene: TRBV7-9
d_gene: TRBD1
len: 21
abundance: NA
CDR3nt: TGTGCCAGCAGCCCCCCCGGACAGGGGGCTCGTCTTCTTTCCTGGGCCAACGTCCTGACTTTC
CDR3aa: CASSPPGQGARLLSWANVLTF

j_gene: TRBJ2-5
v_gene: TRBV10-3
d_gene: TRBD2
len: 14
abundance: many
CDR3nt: TGTGCCATCGGAGCGGGAGGTCGGGAAGAGACCCAGTACTTC
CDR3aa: CAIGAGGREETQYF

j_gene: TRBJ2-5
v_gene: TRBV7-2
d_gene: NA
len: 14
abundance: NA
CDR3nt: TGTGCCAGCAGCTTAGGCAGGGGCACCGAGACCCAGTACTTC
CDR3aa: CASSLGRGTETQYF

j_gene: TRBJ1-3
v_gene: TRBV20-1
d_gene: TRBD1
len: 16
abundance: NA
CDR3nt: TGCAGTGCTAGACCATCAGGGGGAGCTGGCGGAAACACCATATATTTT
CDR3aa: CSARPSGGAGGNTIYF

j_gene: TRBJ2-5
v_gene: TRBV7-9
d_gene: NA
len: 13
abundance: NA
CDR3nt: TGTGCCAGTGTTTATAGGGGGGGAGAGACCCAGTACTTC
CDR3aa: CASVYRGGETQYF

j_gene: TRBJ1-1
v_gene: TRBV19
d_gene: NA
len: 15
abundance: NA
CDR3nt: TGTGCCAGTAGTATAGATGTGGAGGGGAACACTGAAGCTTTCTTT
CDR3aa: CASSIDVEGNTEAFF

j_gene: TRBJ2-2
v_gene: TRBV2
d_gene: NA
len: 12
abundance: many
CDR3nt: TGTGCCAGCAGTTTGCCCCCCGGGGAGCTGTTTTTT
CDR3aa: CASSLPPGELFF

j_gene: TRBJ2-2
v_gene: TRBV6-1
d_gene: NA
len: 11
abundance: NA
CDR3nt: TGTGCCAGCAGTGAAAACGGGGAGCTGTTTTTT
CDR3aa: CASSENGELFF

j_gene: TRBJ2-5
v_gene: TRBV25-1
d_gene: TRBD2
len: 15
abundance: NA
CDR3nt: TGTGCCAGCAGGTCACTAGCGGGGGTCCAAGAGACCCAGTACTTC
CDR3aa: CASRSLAGVQETQYF

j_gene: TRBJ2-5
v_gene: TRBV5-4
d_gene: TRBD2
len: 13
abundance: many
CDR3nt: TGTGCCAGCAGCGGGGGGGTACTCCGGACCCAGTACTTC
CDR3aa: CASSGGVLRTQYF

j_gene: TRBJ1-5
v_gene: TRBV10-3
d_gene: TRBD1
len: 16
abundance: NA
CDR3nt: TGTGCCATCAGTGAGGTGGGGGACAGGGCCTTCGAGCCCCAGCATTTT
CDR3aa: CAISEVGDRAFEPQHF

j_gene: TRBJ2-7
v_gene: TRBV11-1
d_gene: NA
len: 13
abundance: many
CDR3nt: TGTGCCAGCACCTCTTCGGGGTTAAGCGAGCAGTACTTC
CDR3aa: CASTSSGLSEQYF

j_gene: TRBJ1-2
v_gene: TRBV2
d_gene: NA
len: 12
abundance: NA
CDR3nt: TGTGCTAGGCAGATATCTAACTATGGCTACACCTTC
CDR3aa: CARQISNYGYTF

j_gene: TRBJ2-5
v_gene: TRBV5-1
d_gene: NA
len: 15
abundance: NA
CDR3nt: TGCGCCAGCAGCGGGAGGACAGGTAGCCAAGAGACCCAGTACTTC
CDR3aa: CASSGRTGSQETQYF

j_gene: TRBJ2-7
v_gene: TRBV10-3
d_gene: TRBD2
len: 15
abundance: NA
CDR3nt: TGTGCCATCAGACGAGCGGGAGGGCCTATCGGGGAGCAGTACTTC
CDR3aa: CAIRRAGGPIGEQYF

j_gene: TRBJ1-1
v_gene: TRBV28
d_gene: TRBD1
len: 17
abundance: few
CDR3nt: TGTGCCAGCACCTTGTCAAGGGCGGACAGGCTGAACACTGAAGCTTTCTTT
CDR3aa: CASTLSRADRLNTEAFF

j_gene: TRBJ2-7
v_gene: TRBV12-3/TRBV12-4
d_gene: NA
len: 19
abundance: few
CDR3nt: TGTGCCAGCAGTCCTCCCCTTGGCCGGGGCGCCCCCCTCACTTTCGAGCAGTACTTC
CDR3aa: CASSPPLGRGAPLTFEQYF

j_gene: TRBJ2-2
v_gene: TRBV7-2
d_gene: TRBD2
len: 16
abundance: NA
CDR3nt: TGTGCCAGCAGCTCGTTTAGCGGGAGGAACACCGGGGAGCTGTTTTTT
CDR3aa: CASSSFSGRNTGELFF

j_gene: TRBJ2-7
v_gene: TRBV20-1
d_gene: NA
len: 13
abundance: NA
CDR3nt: TGCAGTGCTAGCATCGCTGCCTCCTACGAGCAGTACTTC
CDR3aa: CSASIAASYEQYF

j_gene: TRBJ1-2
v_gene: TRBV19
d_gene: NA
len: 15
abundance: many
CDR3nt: TGTGCCAGTAGTGACCAGGTGGAGCTAGTCTATGGCTACACCTTC
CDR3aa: CASSDQVELVYGYTF

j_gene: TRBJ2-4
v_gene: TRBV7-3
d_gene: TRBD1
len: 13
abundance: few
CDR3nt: TGTGCCAGCAGCTTATCGTACAGGGGCATTCAGTACTTC
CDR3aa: CASSLSYRGIQYF